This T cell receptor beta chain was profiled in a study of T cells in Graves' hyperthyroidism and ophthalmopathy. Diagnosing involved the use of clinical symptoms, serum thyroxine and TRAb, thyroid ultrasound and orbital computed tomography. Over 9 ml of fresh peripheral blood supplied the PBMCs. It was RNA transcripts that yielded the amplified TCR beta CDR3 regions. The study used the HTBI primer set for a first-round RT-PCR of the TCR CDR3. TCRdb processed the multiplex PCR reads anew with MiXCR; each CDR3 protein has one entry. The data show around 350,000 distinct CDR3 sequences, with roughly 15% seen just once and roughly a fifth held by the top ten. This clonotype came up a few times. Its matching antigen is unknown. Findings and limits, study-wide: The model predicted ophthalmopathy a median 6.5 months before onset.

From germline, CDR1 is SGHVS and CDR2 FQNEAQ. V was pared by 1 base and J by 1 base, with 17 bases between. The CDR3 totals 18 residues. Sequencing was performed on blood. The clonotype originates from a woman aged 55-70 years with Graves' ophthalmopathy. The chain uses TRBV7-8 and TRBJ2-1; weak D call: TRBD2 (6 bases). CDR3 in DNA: TGTGCCAGCAGCTTAGTCCCCCCCGGGAGATTATCCTACAATGAGCAGTTCTTC. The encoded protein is CASSLVPPGRLSYNEQFF.